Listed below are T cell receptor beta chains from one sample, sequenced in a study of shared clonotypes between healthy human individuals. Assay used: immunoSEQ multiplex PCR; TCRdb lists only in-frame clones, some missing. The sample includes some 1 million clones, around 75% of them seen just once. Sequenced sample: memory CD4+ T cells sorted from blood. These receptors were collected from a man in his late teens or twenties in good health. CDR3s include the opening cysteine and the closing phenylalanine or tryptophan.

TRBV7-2	CASSLDGARAGELFF
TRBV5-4	CASSWKTGGKTEAFF
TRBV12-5	CASVAIPWSSLGTEAFF
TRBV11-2	CASSLERVTGELFF
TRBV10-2	CASSEGGSTDTQYF
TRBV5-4	CASSLESSSYNEQFF
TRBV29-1	CSVERWGAEAFF
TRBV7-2	CASSSQGASGEQYF
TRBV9	CASSMTSGSDEQFF
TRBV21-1	CASSRGDRVGYTF
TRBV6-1	CASSERLLHSYEQYF
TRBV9	CASSVESFSQETQYF
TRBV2	CASRADSLANYGYTF
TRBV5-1	CASSLGTDGGPETQYF
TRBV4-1	CASSQELASDTQYF
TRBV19	CASTISQGARSPLHF
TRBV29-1	CSVVLAGGQTDTQYF
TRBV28	CASSLLNRATFSTDTQYF
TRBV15	CATSEGLAGAYEQYF
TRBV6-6	CASSGTSGRGYNEQFF
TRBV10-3	CAISEPAETQYF
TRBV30	CAWKQYGDTQYF
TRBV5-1	CASSTRQGQDTQYF
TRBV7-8	CASSFGGRDEQFF
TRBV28	CASRNFRERNQPQHF
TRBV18	CASSLGPQNEQFF
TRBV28	CASGGPGRGQINQPQHF
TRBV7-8	CASSLRRDSVYGYTF
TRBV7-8	CASSPPGTLGAYEQYF
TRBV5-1	CASSPSQRGSVSPLHF
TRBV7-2	CASSLREDTEAFF
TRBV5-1	CASSSGGQGSGNTIYF
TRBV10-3	CAISDQGRNTGELFF
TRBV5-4	CASSLSGTGVSEQYF
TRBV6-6	CASSQQSPRGGELFF
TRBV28	CATQPGPGKQYF
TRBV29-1	CSVVLAGGRTDTQYF
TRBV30	CAWSAGTGGTDTQYF
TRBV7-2	CASSSGLANEQYF
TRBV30	CAWSEGTGHYGYTF
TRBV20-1	CIGQLLETQYF
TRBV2	CASQPSSGGGSDTQYF
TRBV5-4	CASSPLLAGEGHEQYF
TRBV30	CAWSVISGPQHF
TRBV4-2	CASSPTSKAAGELFF
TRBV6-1	CASSKGTGAGGTEAFF
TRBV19	CASSPLGTGGRINEKLFF
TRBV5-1	CASRNGGPNEKLFF
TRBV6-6	CASTKGLAVDTQYF
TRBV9	CASSEGIGAGTGELFF
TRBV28	CASSLRTPGGNQPQHF
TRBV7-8	CASSLQVADTQYF
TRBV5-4	CASSQRGPDGELFF
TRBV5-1	CASSFEGADSGNTIYF
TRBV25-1	CASSELTLGYTF